Shown below are 21 T cell receptor beta chains from a single sample sequenced in a study of T-cell reconstitution after alpha-beta-depleted transplantation in children. Preparation of the TCRbeta library used unique molecular identifiers. TCRdb reanalysed the PCR reads using MiXCR and keeps one entry per CDR3 protein. Of about 540,000 distinct CDR3 sequences in the sample, over 25% were seen once. The sample here was PBMCs, taken before TCRalphabeta/CD19-depleted stem cell transplant. The receptors stem from a boy under two years old with Wiskott-Aldrich syndrome, due to receive a stem cell transplant.

This clonotype was seen a few times. The V call is TRBV9, the J call TRBJ2-1; D ambiguous. V dropped 4 bases and J dropped 0 bases, with 14 bases sitting between them. CDR1 is SGDLS and CDR2 is YYNGEE in the germline V gene. CDR3 length: 16 amino acids. CDR3 amino acids: CASSPSGGSSYNEQFF. Here the CDR3 DNA reads TGTGCCAGCAGCCCTTCGGGTGGAAGCTCCTACAATGAGCAGTTCTTC.

The CDR3 loop is CASSLVGTSNYGYTF. The CDR3 DNA follows: TGTGCCAGCAGCTTGGTCGGGACATCTAACTATGGCTACACCTTC. The chain carries TRBV5-6 and TRBJ1-2; D is possibly TRBD1 (6 bases). Germline V gene sequence: CDR1 SGHDT, CDR2 YYEEEE. V lost 0 bases and J lost 0, with 9 bases in between. The CDR3 consists of 15 residues.

The rearrangement joins TRBV19 to TRBJ2-2, with TRBD1 matching 9 bases. Germline values: CDR1 LNHDA, CDR2 SQIVND (reference sequence). V lost 7 bases, J lost 5 bases, and 5 bases stayed unmatched. This CDR3 is 14 amino acids long. The CDR3 region has the DNA TGTGCCAGTAAAACAGGGGGCAGTACCGGGGAGCTGTTTTTT. Translated: CASKTGGSTGELFF.

V usage is TRBV19 and J usage is TRBJ1-1, with TRBD1 as a possible D gene (6 bases). Trimming cost V 3 bases and J 7 bases, with 24 bases left between them. This CDR3 contains 17 residues. Per the germline V gene, CDR1 is LNHDA and CDR2 is SQIVND (reference sequence). This CDR3 reads CASSIHLTGTPNGEAFF. The DNA of the CDR3 is TGTGCCAGTAGTATCCACCTTACCGGGACACCGAACGGTGAAGCTTTCTTT.

The sample holds a few counts of this clonotype. This rearrangement joins TRBV2 to TRBJ1-6, with 7 bases fitting TRBD1. Germline V gene sequence: CDR1 SNHLY, CDR2 FYNNEI. This CDR3 has 14 residues. Trimming removed 1 base from V and 9 bases from J; junction bases left unmatched: 3. The DNA for the CDR3 is TGTGCCAGCAGTGAAGACAGGGGCGGTTCACCCCTCCACTTT. Encoded protein: CASSEDRGGSPLHF.

J is TRBJ2-7 and V is TRBV28; D gene ambiguous. Trimming took off 6 bases at V and 0 bases at J, with 18 bases between the two ends. Germline values: CDR1 MDHEN, CDR2 SYDVKM. The length of the CDR3 is 16 residues. CDR3: CASRRQGPRSSYEQYF. For the CDR3, the DNA is TGTGCCAGCAGGCGGCAAGGTCCAAGGAGCTCCTACGAGCAGTACTTC.

In DNA form, the CDR3 reads TGCGCCAGCAGTCTGACTAGCGGGATGAGCGAGCAGTACTTC. Translating it yields CASSLTSGMSEQYF. The J gene is TRBJ2-7, the V gene TRBV5-1, with 11 bases fitting TRBD2. V shed 5 bases, J shed 6 bases, and the junction held 7 bases outside the gene matches. There are 14 residues in the CDR3. Germline CDR1 is SGHRS and CDR2 is YFSETQ.

This chain uses TRBV7-8 with TRBJ1-2, with D uncertain. The CDR3 extends over 16 amino acids. V was shortened by 2 bases and J by 0 bases, with 13 bases between the two germline ends. CDR1 and CDR2 (germline): SGHVS, FQNEAQ. The CDR3 sequence: CASSLLSGTANYGYTF. In DNA, the CDR3 is TGTGCCAGCAGCTTACTGTCGGGTACCGCTAACTATGGCTACACCTTC.

This clonotype was counted between two and nine times. The genes are TRBV9 and TRBJ2-3; 7 bases agree with TRBD2. J lost 2 bases, V lost 0 bases, and 6 bases had no gene match. CDR3 size: 16 residues. Germline CDR1 and CDR2: SGDLS and YYNGEE. The CDR3 loop is CASSVAGTTHTDTQYF. The CDR3 bases are TGTGCCAGCAGCGTAGCTGGGACTACCCACACAGATACGCAGTATTTT.

This clonotype turned up a few times. The chain has TRBV20-1 and TRBJ2-7; D remains unclear. This CDR3 has 15 residues. The V gene's germline CDR1 is DFQATT and CDR2 SNEGSKA (reference sequence). The V and J ends lost 3 bases and 0 bases respectively, with 15 bases between them. This CDR3 reads CSASGEHLASYEQYF. In DNA, the CDR3 is TGCAGTGCTAGTGGGGAACACCTGGCCTCCTACGAGCAGTACTTC.

The chain carries TRBV28 and TRBJ2-7; D perhaps matches TRBD2 (6 bases). CDR1 and CDR2 from the germline V gene are MDHEN and SYDVKM. This CDR3 is built from 11 residues. V was cut by 10 bases and J by 5 bases, with 12 bases left in between. CDR3 protein: CATSSGDEQYF. Written as DNA, the CDR3 is TGTGCCACAAGCTCGGGGGACGAGCAGTACTTC.

The chain is built from TRBV2 and TRBJ1-4; D unclear. The CDR3 has 14 residues. Germline V gene data show CDR1 as SNHLY and CDR2 as FYNNEI. Deletions cut 4 bases from V and 4 bases from J, with 10 bases between. As DNA, the CDR3 is TGTGCCAGCAGTGTAGGAGTCAATAATGAAAAACTGTTTTTT. Amino acid sequence: CASSVGVNNEKLFF.

This clonotype occurred a few times. The chain employs TRBV27 and TRBJ2-5, with D maybe TRBD2 (6 bases). This CDR3 comprises 15 residues. V gave up 0 bases and J gave up 4 bases, with 12 bases separating them. Germline lookup yields CDR1 MNHEY and CDR2 SMNVEV (reference sequence). CDR3 amino acids: CASSLSGGRTETQYF. CDR3 DNA sequence: TGTGCCAGCAGTTTATCGGGGGGACGAACAGAGACCCAGTACTTC.

The V call is TRBV20-1, the J call TRBJ1-5; D uncertain. CDR3 length: 13 amino acids. V was clipped by 6 bases and J by 4 bases, with 13 bases between them. The V gene's germline CDR1 is DFQATT and CDR2 SNEGSKA (reference sequence). DNA for the CDR3: TGCAGTGCGTTTCCCGGAGGAAATCAGCCCCAGCATTTT. Its protein product is CSAFPGGNQPQHF.

There are a few counts of this clonotype. The chain is built from TRBV10-3 and TRBJ2-5, with unresolved D. With 2 bases removed from V and 5 bases from J, the gap between germline ends came to 3 bases. Germline CDR1 and CDR2: ENHRY and SYGVKD. This CDR3 region has 11 residues. CDR3: CAISETETQYF. Written as DNA, the CDR3 is TGTGCCATCAGTGAGACTGAGACCCAGTACTTC.

The J gene is TRBJ2-3, the V gene TRBV29-1, with 8 bases identical to TRBD1. Germline V lookup: CDR1 SQVTM, CDR2 ANQGSEA. The CDR3 length is 14 residues. V shed 1 base and J 5 bases; nucleotides not matched to a gene: 5. CDR3 in amino acids: CSVEVVTGVDTQYF. The CDR3 bases are TGCAGCGTTGAAGTCGTGACAGGGGTAGATACGCAGTATTTT.

The genes are TRBV5-4 and TRBJ2-1; 10 nucleotides line up with TRBD2. J lost 6 bases, V lost 4 bases, and 10 bases had no gene match. Germline CDR1 is SGHNT and CDR2 is YYREEE (reference sequence). The CDR3 has 16 residues. CDR3 sequence: CASSPNGLAAINEQFF. CDR3 in DNA: TGTGCCAGCAGCCCAAATGGACTAGCGGCCATCAATGAGCAGTTCTTC.

The chain recombines TRBV5-6 with TRBJ2-3, with D perhaps TRBD2 (5 bases). Germline V gives CDR1 SGHDT, CDR2 YYEEEE. This CDR3 comprises 16 residues. Trimming removed 4 bases from V and 2 bases from J, with 17 bases in between. The CDR3 here is CASSPILGSATDTQYF. CDR3 nucleotides: TGTGCCAGCAGCCCCATCCTGGGTAGCGCCACAGATACGCAGTATTTT.

The rearrangement joins TRBV28 to TRBJ1-6; no definite D call. V was shortened by 3 bases and J by 9 bases, with 15 bases between the two germline ends. CDR3 size: 15 residues. Looked up from germline, CDR1 is MDHEN and CDR2 is SYDVKM. In nucleotides, the CDR3 is TGTGCCAGCAGTTTTTTCATGGAGTTGGCTTCACCCCTCCACTTT. As protein: CASSFFMELASPLHF. The full variable domain, in which reference TRBV28 and TRBJ1-6 provide the parts outside the CDR3, is DVKVTQSSRYLVKRTGEKVFLECVQDMDHENMFWYRQDPGLGLRLIYFSYDVKMKEKGDIPEGYSVSREKKERFSLILESASTNQTSMYLCASSFFMELASPLHFGNGTRLTVT.

This clonotype came up a few times. J is TRBJ1-2 and V is TRBV10-3, with TRBD1 identical over 8 bases. The CDR3 extends over 15 amino acids. Germline trimming cut 8 bases from V and 5 bases from J; bases unmatched to any gene: 13. Germline V gene lookup returns CDR1 ENHRY and CDR2 SYGVKD. In DNA form, the CDR3 reads TGTGCCATCTATAATCCCCAGGGGGCAGGGTATGGCTACACCTTC. Residues: CAIYNPQGAGYGYTF.

This clonotype was seen more than once but under ten times. The V and J genes are TRBV12-3 or TRBV12-4 and TRBJ2-7; D not resolved. The CDR3 is 14 residues long. V lost 7 bases to trimming and J lost 1 base, with 14 bases between them. CDR3 DNA sequence: TGTGCCAGCAAGGCTATATCGACGTCCTACGAGCAGTACTTC. Its translation is CASKAISTSYEQYF.